The next 27 T cell receptor beta chains were all read from a single sample in a study of cytomegalovirus exposure and HLA in healthy donors. PCR amplification relied on 60 Vbeta primers (plus 13 Jbeta primers). Assay: immunoSEQ multiplex PCR; the TCRdb copy retains only in-frame clones and omits some. This sample has about 150,000 clones, with around a tenth found just once. The sequenced sample was PBMCs. These receptors all stem from a middle-aged man in good health and CMV-seronegative.

The chain carries TRBV5-1 and TRBJ2-1; 8 bases match TRBD2. The V and J ends lost 0 bases and 3 bases, in that order; junction bases with no gene match: 5. CDR1 is SGHRS, CDR2 YFSETQ, per germline. The CDR3 totals 16 residues. The chain's CDR3 is CASSLDRREDYNEQFF. The CDR3 DNA reads as TGCGCCAGCAGCTTGGATCGGCGGGAGGACTACAATGAGCAGTTCTTC.

As concerns this clone: Germline is not matched at one junction end, which may reflect a read error. The chain recombines TRBV7-3 with TRBJ2-3; 8 nucleotides agree with TRBD2. The CDR3 is 15 amino acids. Germline-derived CDR1 and CDR2 are SGHTA and FQGTGA. DNA for the CDR3: TGTGCCAGCAGCTTAATAACTAGCGGCACAGATAAGCAGTATTTT. Its translation is CASSLITSGTDKQYF.

This clone was found a few times. V gene TRBV20-1 combines with J gene TRBJ1-1, with D tentatively TRBD1 (5 bases). CDR1 is DFQATT, CDR2 SNEGSKA, per germline (reference sequence). The CDR3 extends over 11 amino acids. V shed 4 bases and J shed 5 bases, with 8 bases lying between them. CDR3 sequence reads: CSAIRQTEAFF. DNA of the CDR3: TGCAGTGCTATCCGACAGACTGAAGCTTTCTTT.

The V call is TRBV7-9, the J call TRBJ2-7, with 11 bases that match TRBD2. V shed 5 bases, J shed 0 bases, and the junction held 12 bases outside the gene matches. Germline V CDR1 and CDR2: SEHNR, FQNEAQ (reference sequence). The CDR3 consists of 18 residues. In DNA form, the CDR3 reads TGTGCCAGCAGCCCCCTCTCTAGCGGGGGGCCCGACTCCTACGAGCAGTACTTC. This sequence encodes CASSPLSSGGPDSYEQYF.

V and J are TRBV6-5 and TRBJ2-2, with TRBD2 matching over 8 bases. The CDR3 is made up of 15 amino acids. Germline lookup yields CDR1 MNHEY and CDR2 SVGAGI. V trimming: 6 bases; J trimming: 7 bases; junction bases outside the gene matches: 10. CDR3 DNA sequence: TGTGCCAGCAGACGCGGGGGGTCGTCCGGCGGGGAGCTGTTTTTT. This codes for CASRRGGSSGGELFF.

This clone was counted only a few times. This chain uses TRBV30 with TRBJ1-2; D may be TRBD1 (6 bases). V gave up 3 bases and J gave up 6 bases, with 14 bases separating them. Germline loops: CDR1 GTSNPN, CDR2 SVGIG (reference sequence). This CDR3 contains 13 residues. The CDR3 sequence is CAWSRGAADGYTF. The CDR3 DNA reads as TGTGCCTGGAGCCGGGGGGCAGCCGATGGCTACACCTTC.

The chain employs TRBV28 and TRBJ2-2; a possible D gene is TRBD1 (6 bases). The CDR3 runs 14 residues. CDR1 and CDR2 from the germline V gene are MDHEN and SYDVKM. CDR3 sequence: CAGRTERGTGELFF. The DNA for the CDR3 is TGTGCGGGACGGACAGAACGAGGGACCGGGGAGCTGTTTTTT.

The J gene is TRBJ2-1, the V gene TRBV2; 16 nucleotides agree with TRBD2. Germline CDR1 and CDR2: SNHLY and FYNNEI. V was clipped by 5 bases and J by 14 bases; unmatched bases: 6. This CDR3 spans 14 amino acids. CDR3 sequence: CASSPGLAGGVEFF. For the CDR3, the DNA is TGTGCCAGCAGTCCGGGACTAGCGGGGGGGGTGGAGTTCTTC.

This clone was picked up a small number of times. J is TRBJ2-5 and V is TRBV6-5, with D possibly being TRBD2 (6 bases). The CDR3 length is 13 residues. Germline V gene data show CDR1 as MNHEY and CDR2 as SVGAGI. V was cut by 4 bases and J by 2 bases, with 8 bases left in between. In DNA form, the CDR3 reads TGTGCCAGCAGTTCCGGACTACAAGAGACCCAGTACTTC. It yields the protein CASSSGLQETQYF.

J is TRBJ2-4 and V is TRBV9; 9 bases are a match to TRBD2. Unmatched junction bases numbered 9, after V lost 0 bases and J lost 8 bases. Germline loops: CDR1 SGDLS, CDR2 YYNGEE. There are 16 residues in the CDR3. CDR3 loop: CASSVGGSGRSDIQYF. The CDR3 DNA reads TGTGCCAGCAGCGTAGGGGGTAGCGGGAGATCGGACATTCAGTACTTC.

This clone turned up a few times. The chain has TRBV28 and TRBJ2-3, with a tentative D call TRBD2 (6 bases). V lost 6 bases to trimming and J lost 0 bases, with 13 bases between them. Germline V CDR1 and CDR2: MDHEN, SYDVKM. This CDR3 is 15 amino acids long. CDR3 sequence: CASRVGGLSTDTQYF. Here the CDR3 DNA reads TGTGCCAGCAGGGTAGGAGGGCTAAGCACAGATACGCAGTATTTT.

The rearrangement joins TRBV5-1 to TRBJ2-5, with D possibly matching TRBD2 (6 bases). Gene TRBJ2-7 matches the end of the DNA better, so the J call may be wrong. The CDR3 is made up of 14 amino acids. Germline CDR1 SGHRS, CDR2 YFSETQ. CDR3 sequence: CASSLDGGRYEQYF. DNA for the CDR3: TGCGCCAGCAGCTTGGATGGAGGGCGCTACGAGCAGTACTTC.

The chain is built from TRBV5-4 and TRBJ2-7; 10 positions agree with TRBD2. CDR3 length equals 16 residues. CDR1 is SGHNT and CDR2 is YYREEE in the germline V gene (reference sequence). Losses at the gene ends were 2 bases for V and 5 bases for J; bases not matched to a gene: 10. CDR3 in amino acids: CASSLWLAGESHEQYF. In DNA form, the CDR3 reads TGTGCCAGCAGCTTATGGCTAGCGGGGGAAAGCCACGAGCAGTACTTC.

The chain carries TRBV2 and TRBJ2-1; TRBD2 might be the D (6 bases). The CDR3 is made up of 15 amino acids. Germline CDR1 reads SNHLY; CDR2 reads FYNNEI. The V end was cut by 8 bases, the J end by 5 bases, with 19 bases between. The CDR3 sequence: CASGSGTPLHNEQFF. As DNA, the CDR3 is TGTGCCAGCGGTTCCGGGACTCCCCTCCACAATGAGCAGTTCTTC. Supplemented by reference TRBV2 and TRBJ2-1, the full variable domain reads EPEVTQTPSHQVTQMGQEVILRCVPISNHLYFYWYRQILGQKVEFLVSFYNNEISEKSEIFDDQFSVERPDGSNFTLKIRSTKLEDSAMYFCASGSGTPLHNEQFFGPGTRLTVL.

This clone has more than one count but fewer than ten. V is TRBV15 and J is TRBJ2-5; possible D gene TRBD2, 6 bases. Trimming took off 5 bases at V and 2 bases at J, with 15 bases between the two ends. Per germline, CDR1 LNHNV and CDR2 YYDKDF (reference sequence). The CDR3 is 15 amino acids. The chain's CDR3 is CATSRGVSQQETQYF. CDR3 bases: TGTGCCACCAGCCGCGGGGTTTCGCAGCAAGAGACCCAGTACTTC.

The chain employs TRBV7-9 and TRBJ2-4, with TRBD1 identical over 9 bases. J was trimmed by 8 bases and V by 3 bases; bases with no gene match: 11. The CDR3 runs to 16 residues. Germline CDR1 and CDR2: SEHNR and FQNEAQ (reference sequence). CDR3 protein: CASSLHRDRERDIQYF. The CDR3 coding sequence is TGTGCCAGCAGCTTGCATAGGGACAGGGAGAGAGACATTCAGTACTTC.

The chain uses TRBV7-9 and TRBJ1-4, with D tentatively TRBD1 (6 bases). The V end lost 4 bases, the J end lost 7 bases, and 16 bases lay between the germline ends. The CDR3 has 15 amino acids. Germline V gene sequence: CDR1 SEHNR, CDR2 FQNEAQ (reference sequence). As DNA, the CDR3 is TGTGCCAGCAGCTCTGGGGGAGACAGGAGTGAAAAACTGTTTTTT. This gives the protein CASSSGGDRSEKLFF.

The table lists this clone with a few counts. The chain is built from TRBV4-1 and TRBJ1-6; 8 bases are shared with TRBD1. The ends lost 0 bases at V and 9 bases at J; junction bases unmatched: 7. The CDR3 contains 16 residues. Germline CDR1 reads MGHRA; CDR2 reads YSYEKL. The CDR3 reads CASSQERSRGRSPLHF. The CDR3, as DNA: TGCGCCAGCAGCCAAGAGAGGTCCAGGGGGCGTTCACCCCTCCACTTT.

This rearrangement joins TRBV6-1 to TRBJ2-4, with a possible D match to TRBD1 (6 bases). V lost 5 bases to trimming and J lost 6 bases, with 17 bases between them. Per germline, CDR1 MNHNS and CDR2 SASEGT. The length of the CDR3 is 15 residues. DNA for the CDR3: TGTGCCAGCAGTCGTACTACAGGGAAGGGAAACATTCAGTACTTC. Its translation: CASSRTTGKGNIQYF.

The chain couples TRBV28 to TRBJ1-5; unclear D gene. The CDR3 extends over 15 amino acids. V was cut by 2 bases and J by 5 bases, with 13 bases left in between. Germline V gives CDR1 MDHEN, CDR2 SYDVKM. The CDR3 nucleotides read TGTGCCAGCAGTTTAGCGTCCGGGTTCCATCAGCCCCAGCATTTT. Translation gives CASSLASGFHQPQHF.

V usage is TRBV5-1 and J usage is TRBJ2-7, with 7 bases that match TRBD1. Germline CDR1 reads SGHRS; CDR2 reads YFSETQ. Unmatched junction bases numbered 5, after V lost 5 bases and J lost 0 bases. This CDR3 region has 14 residues. CDR3 sequence: CASSVQGPSYEQYF. CDR3 DNA: TGCGCCAGCAGTGTACAGGGGCCCTCCTACGAGCAGTACTTC.

This clone was seen a few times. This chain connects TRBV6-6 to TRBJ2-7; TRBD1 matches at 9 bases. With V trimmed by 6 bases and J by 4 bases, 10 bases remained unmatched. Germline CDR1 is MNHNY and CDR2 is SVGAGI (reference sequence). The length of the CDR3 is 15 residues. The CDR3: CASRDTQGANYEQYF. The CDR3, as DNA: TGTGCCAGCAGAGACACACAGGGGGCCAATTACGAGCAGTACTTC.

This clone was found a few times. This CDR3 reads CASSLEGGAYSPLHF. Here the CDR3 DNA reads TGTGCCAGCAGCTTAGAAGGGGGGGCCTATTCACCCCTCCACTTT. The chain links TRBV11-2 to TRBJ1-6, with D possibly TRBD1 on 6 matching bases. The CDR3 is made up of 15 amino acids. Germline assignment: CDR1 SGHAT and CDR2 FQNNGV. V lost 0 bases and J lost 8, with 11 bases in between.

The V and J genes are TRBV30 and TRBJ2-7; 7 bases line up with TRBD1. Germline-derived CDR1 and CDR2 are GTSNPN and SVGIG (reference sequence). This CDR3 region has 15 residues. After removal of 4 bases from V and 2 bases from J, the junction contained 11 bases not matched to a gene. CDR3 DNA: TGTGCCTGGATTTCCACAGGGACAGTAACCTACGAGCAGTACTTC. This gives the protein CAWISTGTVTYEQYF.

The chain recombines TRBV30 with TRBJ2-7; 8 bases align to TRBD1. CDR3 size: 13 residues. The trim removed 5 bases at V and 5 bases at J, leaving 8 bases unmatched. Per germline, CDR1 GTSNPN and CDR2 SVGIG (reference sequence). This CDR3 is CAWARDRYDEQYF. The DNA for the CDR3 is TGTGCCTGGGCCCGGGACAGGTACGACGAGCAGTACTTC.

This rearrangement joins TRBV2 to TRBJ1-2, with TRBD1 identical over 10 bases. Germline-derived CDR1 and CDR2 are SNHLY and FYNNEI. The length of the CDR3 is 13 residues. V was pared by 5 bases and J by 6 bases, with 3 bases of the junction left unmatched. In nucleotides, the CDR3 is TGTGCCAGCAGTAGGGACAGGGGCCATGGCTACACCTTC. Its translation: CASSRDRGHGYTF.

This clone has more than one count but fewer than ten. This rearrangement joins TRBV5-1 to TRBJ1-3; perhaps TRBD1 as D (6 bases). With 1 base removed from V and 6 bases from J, the gap between germline ends came to 11 bases. Germline V gives CDR1 SGHRS, CDR2 YFSETQ. There are 14 residues in the CDR3. In nucleotides, the CDR3 is TGCGCCAGCAGCTTGTCTTCAGGGGAAAACACCATATATTTT. Translation: CASSLSSGENTIYF.